This is a list of T cell receptor beta chains from one sample in a study of blood T cell repertoires in COVID-19. Measured with immunoSEQ multiplex PCR; TCRdb has only the in-frame clones, and not every one. Among approximately 100,000 clones listed, about nine tenths were seen once. Sequencing used peripheral blood. The receptors were sampled from a man aged 50 to 60 with acute or convalescent COVID-19. Both conserved end residues are part of each CDR3. Fields, in order: CDR3 protein, CDR3 DNA, J gene, clone size, V gene, D gene. The D gene is left open where the match is weak. Part of the rows lack a size; the others show once, few, many or a class for expanded clones.

CDR3: CASDPNHAYNEQFF
DNA: TGTGCCAGCGATCCAAACCACGCGTACAATGAGCAGTTCTTC
J: TRBJ2-1
size: -
V: TRBV6-5
D: -

CDR3: CASSSANTGELFF
DNA: TGTGCCAGCAGCTCCGCGAACACCGGGGAGCTGTTTTTT
J: TRBJ2-2
size: -
V: TRBV5-4
D: -

CDR3: CASSPPAGYGYTF
DNA: TGTGCCAGCAGCCCTCCGGCAGGCTATGGCTACACCTTC
J: TRBJ1-2
size: -
V: TRBV7-9
D: -

CDR3: CASSLSTDTQYF
DNA: TGTGCCAGCAGCTTATCTACAGATACGCAGTATTTT
J: TRBJ2-3
size: -
V: TRBV11-3
D: -

CDR3: CASSLTDSYGYTF
DNA: TGCGCCAGCAGCTTGACCGACAGTTATGGCTACACCTTC
J: TRBJ1-2
size: -
V: TRBV5-1
D: -

CDR3: CASSVNSRVTGELFF
DNA: TGTGCCAGCAGCGTTAATAGCAGGGTCACCGGGGAGCTGTTTTTT
J: TRBJ2-2
size: -
V: TRBV9
D: -

CDR3: CASSKGPAGGLGGEQFF
DNA: TGTGCCAGCAGCAAGGGTCCAGCGGGAGGGTTAGGTGGTGAGCAGTTCTTC
J: TRBJ2-1
size: -
V: TRBV21-1
D: -

CDR3: CASTATRGIGELFF
DNA: TGTGCCAGCACCGCGACACGGGGGATCGGGGAGCTGTTTTTT
J: TRBJ2-2
size: -
V: TRBV9
D: -

CDR3: CASSQGIVRGTGEQYF
DNA: TGCGCCAGCAGCCAAGGTATTGTGCGGGGGACGGGCGAGCAGTACTTC
J: TRBJ2-7
size: -
V: TRBV4-1
D: TRBD2

CDR3: CASSKYARTGTSGPYEQYF
DNA: TGTGCCAGCAGCAAATACGCACGAACCGGGACTAGCGGTCCCTACGAGCAGTACTTC
J: TRBJ2-7
size: few
V: TRBV21-1
D: -